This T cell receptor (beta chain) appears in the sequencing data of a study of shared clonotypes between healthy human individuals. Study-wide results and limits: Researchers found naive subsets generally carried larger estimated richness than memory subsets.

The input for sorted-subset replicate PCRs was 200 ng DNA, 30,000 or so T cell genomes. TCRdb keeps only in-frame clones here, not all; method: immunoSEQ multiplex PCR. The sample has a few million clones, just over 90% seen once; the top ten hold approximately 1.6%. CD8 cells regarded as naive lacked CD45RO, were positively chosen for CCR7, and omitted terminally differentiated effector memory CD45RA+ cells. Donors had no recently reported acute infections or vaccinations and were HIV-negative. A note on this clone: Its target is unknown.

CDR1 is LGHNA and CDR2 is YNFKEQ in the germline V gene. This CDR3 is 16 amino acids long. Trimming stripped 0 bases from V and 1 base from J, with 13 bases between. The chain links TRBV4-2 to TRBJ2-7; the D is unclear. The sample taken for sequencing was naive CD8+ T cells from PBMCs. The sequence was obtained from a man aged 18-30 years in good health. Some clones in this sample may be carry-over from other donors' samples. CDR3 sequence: CASSQEENTYSYEQYF. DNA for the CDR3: TGTGCCAGCAGCCAAGAAGAAAACACTTATTCCTACGAGCAGTACTTC.